This T cell receptor (beta chain) came from a study of glioma-infiltrating T cells after dendritic cell vaccination. Study details: Glioblastoma patients came from Phase I and II dendritic cell vaccination trials. Patients received autologous tumor lysate-pulsed dendritic cell vaccination between the early 2000s and the early 2010s. Study-wide points: Only a small number of patients had complete blood and tumor samples.

Indicated time point: after dendritic cell vaccination, including at tumor progression/relapse. Blood PBMC samples: pre-vaccination, two weeks post third vaccination, and at tumor progression. Profiling relied on immunoSEQ multiplex PCR, and the TCRdb table lists in-frame clones only, not all of them. The data contain about 94,000 clones, 80% of them seen just once; the ten biggest clones take up roughly 5.3%. As for this clone: Antigen: not known.

Germline CDR1 and CDR2: ENHRY and SYGVKD. Trimming took 3 bases from V and 8 from J, leaving 7 bases between them. The CDR3 is 11 residues long. Material: blood, obtained after dendritic cell vaccination. The sequence came from a human donor with glioblastoma. This chain uses TRBV10-3 with TRBJ1-1; weak D call: TRBD1 (5 bases). The CDR3 here is CAISDAGEAFF. CDR3 DNA: TGTGCCATCAGTGACGCAGGGGAAGCTTTCTTT.